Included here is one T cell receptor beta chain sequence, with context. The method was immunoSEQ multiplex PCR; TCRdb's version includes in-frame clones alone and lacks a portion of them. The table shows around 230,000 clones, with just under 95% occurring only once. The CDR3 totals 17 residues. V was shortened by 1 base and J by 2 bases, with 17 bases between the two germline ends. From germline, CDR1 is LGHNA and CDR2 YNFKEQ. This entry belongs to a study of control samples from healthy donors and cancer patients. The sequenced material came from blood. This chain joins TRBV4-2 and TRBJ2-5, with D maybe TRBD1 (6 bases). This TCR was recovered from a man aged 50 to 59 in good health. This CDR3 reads CASSQGVGQLHQETQYF. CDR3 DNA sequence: TGTGCCAGCAGCCAAGGAGTTGGACAGTTACATCAAGAGACCCAGTACTTC.